The present entry profiles one T cell receptor beta chain with its context. The same CDR3 can be traced to other DNA sequences in this sample. The data were obtained in a study of shared clonotypes between healthy human individuals. The CDR3 length is 13 residues. V was cut by 1 base and J by 5 bases, with 8 bases left in between. CDR1 is MDHEN, CDR2 SYDVKM, per germline. The data were produced by immunoSEQ multiplex PCR, yet TCRdb's version contains in-frame clones alone and is incomplete. This sample has 600,000 to 750,000 clones, with less than 80% found just once. The chain uses TRBV28 and TRBJ1-2, with a tentative D call TRBD1 (5 bases). The source material was memory CD4+ T cells sorted from blood. Subset: CD45RA-negative fraction. This TCR was sampled from a woman aged 25-40 years in good health. DNA of the CDR3: TGTGCCAGCAGTTTATCTGGGGCTTATGGCTACACCTTC. Translation: CASSLSGAYGYTF.